This TCR beta chain was recovered during a study of blood T cells in healthy people across ages. Together with a sample-barcoded 5' primer, a J-beta primer mix was included in a second PCR lasting about 6 to 11 cycles. TCRdb independently ran MiXCR on the 5' RACE reads; one entry per CDR3 protein. The data contain about 1.8 million distinct CDR3 sequences, roughly 50% of them singletons. On this clonotype itself: At one of its ends the junction is not consistent with the germline gene, which may arise from a read error.

Aged about 6 to 95, donors were systemically healthy Caucasians from Russia. This clonotype originated in a middle-aged woman in good health. Sequencing used blood.

Here the CDR3 DNA reads TGTGCCTGCAGTCCCGGGACACCTATCACAGATACGCAGTATTTT. This codes for CACSPGTPITDTQYF. The rearrangement joins TRBV9 to TRBJ2-3; D might be TRBD1 (6 bases). The CDR3 totals 15 residues. CDR1 is SGDLS and CDR2 is YYNGEE in the germline V gene.